What follows are 17 T cell receptor beta chains derived from one specimen sequenced in a study of cytomegalovirus exposure and HLA in healthy donors. PCR involved 60 Vbeta and 13 Jbeta primers. Assay used: immunoSEQ multiplex PCR; TCRdb lists only in-frame clones, some missing. The sample lists roughly 120,000 clones, about 73% seen once, with about 4% in the top ten. Input material: PBMCs. These receptors came from a woman aged 40 to 50 in good health and CMV-seronegative.

The gene calls are TRBV5-4 and TRBJ2-3; TRBD2 is a possible D gene (5 bases). Germline V lookup: CDR1 SGHNT, CDR2 YYREEE (reference sequence). V shed 1 base and J shed 6 bases, with 12 bases lying between them. The CDR3 has 14 residues. The CDR3 protein is CASSLNTEGDTQYF. The CDR3 DNA is TGTGCCAGCAGCTTGAACACCGAGGGCGATACGCAGTATTTT.

The gene calls are TRBV27 and TRBJ2-3; D gene ambiguous. Trimming took off 0 bases at V and 5 bases at J, with 9 bases between the two ends. CDR3 length: 14 residues. The germline V gene has CDR1 MNHEY and CDR2 SMNVEV (reference sequence). The CDR3 bases are TGTGCCAGCAGTTTATCGCTAGTGGGAGATACGCAGTATTTT. This encodes CASSLSLVGDTQYF.

Comment on this clone: The germline gene is not matched at one end of the junction; a read error may be the cause. This sequence joins TRBV4-2 and TRBJ1-1; D gene ambiguous. CDR3 size: 17 residues. Germline V CDR1 and CDR2: LGHNA, YNFKEQ. The CDR3 nucleotides read TGTGCCAGCACCCAACGTGAGTATCTTGAAGTGGACACTGAAGCTTTCTTT. It encodes CASTQREYLEVDTEAFF.

This chain connects TRBV11-1 to TRBJ2-1, with D perhaps TRBD2 (6 bases). Looked up from germline, CDR1 is SGHAT and CDR2 is FQDESV (reference sequence). This CDR3 region has 17 residues. Trimming took 1 base from V and 6 from J, leaving 19 bases between them. CDR3 protein: CASSLGGAGPRVNEQFF. CDR3 bases: TGTGCCAGCAGCTTAGGTGGCGCGGGGCCCCGCGTCAATGAGCAGTTCTTC.

The rearrangement uses TRBV30 and TRBJ1-5, with D possibly matching TRBD1 (6 bases). In germline, CDR1 is GTSNPN, CDR2 SVGIG (reference sequence). CDR3 length: 15 amino acids. Between the trimmed V and J ends, which lost 3 bases and 0 bases, there was a span of 12 bases. The DNA of the CDR3 is TGTGCCTGGAGACCTCAGGGGTATAGCAATCAGCCCCAGCATTTT. It codes for CAWRPQGYSNQPQHF.

V usage is TRBV11-2 and J usage is TRBJ2-1; possible D gene TRBD2, 6 bases. The CDR3 runs 15 residues. Germline CDR1 SGHAT, CDR2 FQNNGV. Trimming cost V 0 bases and J 8 bases, with 14 bases left between them. The CDR3 DNA reads as TGTGCCAGCAGCTTAGAGTGGGCGGGGACCCATGAGCAGTTCTTC. Its translation is CASSLEWAGTHEQFF. Supplemented by reference TRBV11-2 and TRBJ2-1, the full variable domain reads EAGVAQSPRYKIIEKRQSVAFWCNPISGHATLYWYQQILGQGPKLLIQFQNNGVVDDSQLPKDRFSAERLKGVDSTLKIQPAKLEDSAVYLCASSLEWAGTHEQFFGPGTRLTVL.

The chain links TRBV18 to TRBJ1-3; weak D call: TRBD1 (5 bases). CDR1 and CDR2 from the germline V gene are KGHSH and LQKENI. The CDR3 loop spans 18 amino acids. With 3 bases removed from V and 3 bases from J, the gap between germline ends came to 21 bases. The CDR3 DNA is TGTGCCAGCTCACCCGATCCTATGGGGCGCGGCAGTGGAAACACCATATATTTT. Protein sequence: CASSPDPMGRGSGNTIYF.

The chain links TRBV5-8 to TRBJ2-7; perhaps TRBD2 as D (5 bases). Deletions cut 1 base from V and 0 bases from J, with 11 bases between. The length of the CDR3 is 15 residues. Germline V gives CDR1 SGHTS, CDR2 YDEGEE. The CDR3 reads CASSLRGFSSYEQYF. Written as DNA, the CDR3 is TGTGCCAGCAGCTTGAGAGGGTTCAGCTCCTACGAGCAGTACTTC. The entire variable domain, with the rest obtained from reference TRBV5-8 and TRBJ2-7, is as follows: EAGVTQSPTHLIKTRGQQATLRCSPISGHTSVYWYQQALGLGLQFLLWYDEGEERNRGNFPPRFSGRQFPNYSSELNVNALELEDSALYLCASSLRGFSSYEQYFGPGTRLTVT.

This rearrangement joins TRBV18 to TRBJ2-7; 11 positions match TRBD1. V dropped 1 base and J dropped 6; count of bases not matched to a gene: 5. The CDR3 is made up of 15 amino acids. Germline values: CDR1 KGHSH, CDR2 LQKENI. CDR3 sequence (DNA): TGTGCCAGCTCACCACGGGACGGGACAGGGGGCGAGCAGTACTTC. Its translation is CASSPRDGTGGEQYF.

The V gene is TRBV4-2, the J gene TRBJ1-2; possibly TRBD1 for D (5 bases). V lost 2 bases, J lost 4 bases, and 17 bases lay in between. CDR3 length: 16 amino acids. CDR1 is LGHNA, CDR2 YNFKEQ, per germline. The CDR3 is CASSQIKGAGIYGYTF. CDR3 DNA: TGTGCCAGCAGCCAAATCAAAGGGGCAGGGATCTATGGCTACACCTTC.

The V gene is TRBV28, the J gene TRBJ2-7; no firm D call. Germline V lookup: CDR1 MDHEN, CDR2 SYDVKM. This CDR3 region has 15 residues. Trimming shortened V by 0 bases and J by 1 base, and 10 bases separated the two germline ends. The CDR3 DNA sequence: TGTGCCAGCAGTTTATGGGTCGGCGGATCCTACGAGCAGTACTTC. Protein: CASSLWVGGSYEQYF.

This clone was picked up one time. CDR3: CASSVSGGARDEQFF. In DNA, the CDR3 is TGTGCCAGCAGCGTAAGTGGGGGGGCCAGGGATGAGCAGTTCTTC. This rearrangement joins TRBV9 to TRBJ2-1, with TRBD2 as a possible D gene (7 bases). CDR1 and CDR2 from the germline V gene are SGDLS and YYNGEE. Deletions cut 1 base from V and 8 bases from J, with 16 bases between. The CDR3 is 15 amino acids.

The genes are TRBV2 and TRBJ2-7; the D gene is possibly TRBD1 (5 bases). Trimming removed 6 bases from V and 3 bases from J, with 15 bases in between. CDR3 length equals 14 residues. Looked up from germline, CDR1 is SNHLY and CDR2 is FYNNEI. This chain's CDR3 is CASRRESDSYEQYF. The DNA of the CDR3 is TGTGCCAGCAGGCGAGAATCTGACAGCTACGAGCAGTACTTC.

The sample holds a few counts of this clone. The chain is built from TRBV2 and TRBJ1-2, with D possibly matching TRBD1 (6 bases). The V gene lost 1 base and the J gene lost 8 bases, with 8 bases spanning the gap. From germline, CDR1 is SNHLY and CDR2 FYNNEI. The CDR3 consists of 12 residues. DNA of the CDR3: TGTGCCAGCAGTGAAGACAGGGTCGGCTACACCTTC. Translation gives CASSEDRVGYTF.

The rearrangement uses TRBV30 and TRBJ2-7, with 9 bases matching TRBD1. V lost 7 bases to trimming and J lost 5 bases; unmatched junction nucleotides: 3. The CDR3 is made up of 11 amino acids. CDR1 is GTSNPN and CDR2 is SVGIG in the germline V gene (reference sequence). CDR3 region: CALDRGHEQYF. Here the CDR3 DNA reads TGTGCCTTGGACAGGGGCCACGAGCAGTACTTC. The whole variable domain, filled in from reference TRBV30 and TRBJ2-7, reads SQTIHQWPATLVQPVGSPLSLECTVEGTSNPNLYWYRQAAGRGLQLLFYSVGIGQISSEVPQNLSASRPQDRQFILSSKKLLLSDSGFYLCALDRGHEQYFGPGTRLTVT.

This clone was seen only a few times. J is TRBJ2-2 and V is TRBV2, with D hard to call. The V and J ends lost 7 bases and 6 bases respectively, with 6 bases between them. Germline values: CDR1 SNHLY, CDR2 FYNNEI. The CDR3 sequence is 11 residues long. The CDR3 sequence is CASMYAGELFF. The CDR3 DNA is TGTGCCAGCATGTATGCCGGGGAGCTGTTTTTT.

Here the CDR3 DNA reads TGTGCCAGCAGCTTGAAGAGCGGGGGCCCGAGAGGCGGGGAGCTGTTTTTT. Translated: CASSLKSGGPRGGELFF. V and J are TRBV5-4 and TRBJ2-2, with TRBD2 identical over 8 bases. CDR3 size: 17 residues. Per germline, CDR1 SGHNT and CDR2 YYREEE (reference sequence). V lost 1 base to trimming and J lost 7 bases; unmatched junction nucleotides: 12.